The 32 T cell receptor beta chains below were found in one sample sequenced in a study of cytomegalovirus exposure and HLA in healthy donors. Use of 60 Vbeta and 13 Jbeta primers characterized the PCR. TCRdb's table, derived via immunoSEQ multiplex PCR, lists solely in-frame clones and lacks some. Among 100,000 to 150,000 clones listed, about 81% were seen once. Sequenced sample: PBMCs. These receptors originate from a young woman in good health and CMV-seronegative.

V usage is TRBV7-9 and J usage is TRBJ2-3; D is unresolved. The CDR3 loop spans 15 amino acids. Germline-derived CDR1 and CDR2 are SEHNR and FQNEAQ (reference sequence). Trimming stripped 1 base from V and 5 bases from J, with 13 bases between. CDR3 in DNA: TGTGCCAGCAGCTTAGGAGCGAGGAGTCTAGATACGCAGTATTTT. This encodes CASSLGARSLDTQYF.

The chain combines TRBV4-2 with TRBJ2-1; 8 bases agree with TRBD1. The V gene's germline CDR1 is LGHNA and CDR2 YNFKEQ. V lost 5 bases and J lost 3; bases outside the gene matches: 9. The CDR3 consists of 16 residues. CDR3 sequence: CASSGQGLRSYNEQFF. CDR3 bases: TGTGCCAGCAGCGGACAGGGACTTCGCAGCTACAATGAGCAGTTCTTC.

In its sample, this clone was seen once. This chain connects TRBV30 to TRBJ1-5, with D perhaps matching TRBD1 (5 bases). Deletions cut 1 base from V and 12 bases from J, with 13 bases between. The CDR3 consists of 12 residues. The germline V gene has CDR1 GTSNPN and CDR2 SVGIG (reference sequence). The CDR3, as DNA: TGTGCCTGGAGTGGTCAGGGCGTAGACCAGCATTTT. This encodes CAWSGQGVDQHF.

The chain uses TRBV7-2 and TRBJ2-4, with 7 bases fitting TRBD2. Trimming took 0 bases from V and 5 from J; bases not matched to a gene: 4. Germline CDR1 and CDR2: SGHTA and FQGNSA. This CDR3 is 15 amino acids long. For the CDR3, the DNA is TGTGCCAGCAGCTTAGCGCATGGACTAGAAAACATTCAGTACTTC. This sequence encodes CASSLAHGLENIQYF.

CDR3 sequence: CASSLGTAGNTIYF. The CDR3 DNA reads as TGTGCCAGCAGCTTAGGGACAGCTGGAAACACCATATATTTT. The gene calls are TRBV7-8 and TRBJ1-3; perhaps TRBD1 as D (6 bases). This CDR3 comprises 14 residues. With 1 base removed from V and 2 bases from J, the gap between germline ends came to 6 bases. Germline CDR1 and CDR2: SGHVS and FQNEAQ.

The rearrangement uses TRBV2 and TRBJ2-2; D perhaps matches TRBD1 (5 bases). Looked up from germline, CDR1 is SNHLY and CDR2 is FYNNEI. CDR3 length equals 14 residues. Trimming removed 6 bases from V and 5 bases from J, with 13 bases in between. The CDR3 DNA reads TGTGCCAGCAGCACAGAAACAGGTACCGGGGAGCTGTTTTTT. Its translation: CASSTETGTGELFF.

This chain joins TRBV4-2 and TRBJ1-1; D is ambiguous. The ends were cut back, 0 bases at V and 2 bases at J, with 10 bases in the middle. This CDR3 is built from 15 residues. Looked up from germline, CDR1 is LGHNA and CDR2 is YNFKEQ. CDR3 sequence: CASSQELLSNTEAFF. The CDR3 nucleotides read TGTGCCAGCAGCCAAGAGTTACTATCTAACACTGAAGCTTTCTTT.

The V and J genes are TRBV6-6 and TRBJ2-6, with D hard to call. The CDR3 loop spans 14 amino acids. V was shortened by 11 bases and J by 0 bases, with 11 bases between the two germline ends. The germline V gene encodes CDR1 MNHNY and CDR2 SVGAGI (reference sequence). The DNA of the CDR3 is TGTGCCGGATACAGATCCTCTGGGGCCAACGTCCTGACTTTC. This translates into CAGYRSSGANVLTF.

This chain connects TRBV12-5 to TRBJ2-7; D call uncertain. V lost 0 bases and J lost 7, with 16 bases in between. Germline-derived CDR1 and CDR2 are LGHNT and FRNRAP. The CDR3 is 15 residues long. The CDR3 DNA is TGTGCTAGTGGTTTGGTACTTGCGACTCCTAGGGAGCAGTACTTC. This encodes CASGLVLATPREQYF.

The chain combines TRBV7-8 with TRBJ2-2; D not resolved. Germline-derived CDR1 and CDR2 are SGHVS and FQNEAQ. Trimming took 2 bases from V and 1 from J, leaving 5 bases between them. The CDR3 has 14 amino acids. The DNA of the CDR3 is TGTGCCAGCAGCTTATACAGGAACACCGGGGAGCTGTTTTTT. Its translation: CASSLYRNTGELFF.

The rearrangement uses TRBV27 and TRBJ1-4, with D tentatively TRBD1 (5 bases). The germline V gene encodes CDR1 MNHEY and CDR2 SMNVEV (reference sequence). Trimming removed 5 bases from V and 5 bases from J, with 15 bases in between. The CDR3 contains 15 residues. The CDR3 DNA reads TGTGCCAGCAGTGCATCCCAGGGCTCAAATGAAAAACTGTTTTTT. This gives the protein CASSASQGSNEKLFF.

This clone showed up just once. The rearrangement uses TRBV4-1 and TRBJ2-1; TRBD2 might be the D (5 bases). Trimming stripped 4 bases from V and 8 bases from J, with 21 bases between. The CDR3 sequence is 16 residues long. Per germline, CDR1 MGHRA and CDR2 YSYEKL. In nucleotides, the CDR3 is TGCGCCAGCAGCCTCTTTCCCCCTCTAGCTAGGGATGAGCAGTTCTTC. This encodes CASSLFPPLARDEQFF.

The rearrangement links TRBV19 to TRBJ2-3; TRBD1 is a possible D gene (5 bases). With 3 bases removed from V and 0 bases from J, the gap between germline ends came to 13 bases. The CDR3 is 16 amino acids. CDR1 is LNHDA, CDR2 SQIVND, per germline (reference sequence). The CDR3 sequence is CASSIEQGYSTDTQYF. The CDR3 nucleotides read TGTGCCAGTAGTATTGAGCAGGGATACAGCACAGATACGCAGTATTTT.

This clone was seen a few times. The rearrangement links TRBV7-9 to TRBJ1-4, with 10 bases that match TRBD1. Unmatched junction bases numbered 7, after V lost 5 bases and J lost 10 bases. This CDR3 has 14 amino acids. Per the germline V gene, CDR1 is SEHNR and CDR2 is FQNEAQ (reference sequence). The CDR3 nucleotides read TGTGCCAGCAGCCGACAGGGGGCGGGAAGAAAACTGTTTTTT. Translated: CASSRQGAGRKLFF.

The chain is built from TRBV30 and TRBJ2-7, with D perhaps matching TRBD1 (6 bases). The CDR3 is 16 residues long. CDR1 is GTSNPN and CDR2 is SVGIG in the germline V gene (reference sequence). V was pared by 2 bases and J by 6 bases, with 23 bases between. In DNA form, the CDR3 reads TGTGCCTGGAGTCACTGGTCGGGACACAAAACGGGCGAGCAGTACTTC. It codes for CAWSHWSGHKTGEQYF.

The V call is TRBV5-1, the J call TRBJ1-1, with 7 bases lining up with TRBD1. In germline, CDR1 is SGHRS, CDR2 YFSETQ. The CDR3 runs 13 residues. The V gene end was trimmed by 4 bases and the J gene end by 8 bases; junction bases not matched to a gene: 8. The CDR3 region is CASSPRRGAEAFF. The CDR3 DNA reads as TGCGCCAGCAGCCCGCGCAGGGGGGCAGAAGCTTTCTTT.

This clone was detected only a few times. The chain couples TRBV14 to TRBJ2-5; D is perhaps TRBD1 (6 bases). The CDR3 spans 13 residues. Per the germline V gene, CDR1 is SGHDN and CDR2 is FVKESK. Between the trimmed V and J ends, which lost 5 bases and 5 bases, there was a span of 12 bases. The CDR3 protein is CASSFYRAETQYF. DNA of the CDR3: TGTGCCAGCAGCTTCTACAGGGCCGAGACCCAGTACTTC.

The V call is TRBV7-8, the J call TRBJ1-2; maybe TRBD1 (5 bases). V was clipped by 1 base and J by 5 bases, with 11 bases between them. Germline V gene data show CDR1 as SGHVS and CDR2 as FQNEAQ. CDR3 length equals 14 residues. The CDR3 is CASSLGGPGYGYTF. The CDR3 DNA follows: TGTGCCAGCAGCTTAGGGGGCCCCGGGTATGGCTACACCTTC.

The chain combines TRBV6-1 with TRBJ2-3, with TRBD2 identical over 9 bases. This CDR3 has 16 amino acids. Per germline, CDR1 MNHNS and CDR2 SASEGT. Unmatched junction bases numbered 7, after V lost 4 bases and J lost 2 bases. The CDR3 loop reads CASSGSGTSNTDTQYF. The CDR3 nucleotides are TGTGCCAGCAGTGGATCCGGGACTAGCAACACAGATACGCAGTATTTT.

This clone showed up just once. The V gene is TRBV7-3, the J gene TRBJ2-2, with D possibly TRBD1 on 5 matching bases. Germline CDR1 reads SGHTA; CDR2 reads FQGTGA. Deletions cut 3 bases from V and 1 base from J, with 6 bases between. The CDR3 totals 14 residues. The CDR3 loop reads CASSFGQNTGELFF. The CDR3 bases are TGTGCCAGCAGCTTCGGACAGAACACCGGGGAGCTGTTTTTT.

A note on this clone: At one end, the junction sequence differs from germline, possibly due to a read error. CDR3 coding DNA: TGTGCCATCGACAATAGGGGCGACCAGGAGACCCAGTACTTC. This translates into CAIDNRGDQETQYF. The chain has TRBV6-1 and TRBJ2-5, with D possibly matching TRBD1 (5 bases). This CDR3 region has 14 residues. Per germline, CDR1 MNHNS and CDR2 SASEGT.

The CDR3 coding sequence is TGTGCCAGCAGTTTTAGCGGGGGGGAGACCCAGTACTTC. Translated, it gives CASSFSGGETQYF. The chain uses TRBV7-8 and TRBJ2-5; TRBD2 agrees at 10 bases. V was pared by 6 bases and J by 5 bases, with 3 bases of the junction left unmatched. This CDR3 has 13 residues. Per the germline V gene, CDR1 is SGHVS and CDR2 is FQNEAQ.

This clone has a handful of counts. The V and J genes are TRBV6-1 and TRBJ1-6, with 7 nucleotides matching TRBD1. The V segment lost 6 bases and the J segment 7 bases; nucleotides outside the gene matches: 6. Germline CDR1 reads MNHNS; CDR2 reads SASEGT. This CDR3 comprises 14 residues. The CDR3 DNA reads TGTGCCAGCAGATGGGGGACAGCAAATTCACCCCTCCACTTT. Its protein product is CASRWGTANSPLHF.

Written as DNA, the CDR3 is TGTGCCAGCAGTGGGTCCGGGACAGCGAACACCGGGGAGCTGTTTTTT. Its translation is CASSGSGTANTGELFF. The chain couples TRBV25-1 to TRBJ2-2; 7 bases line up with TRBD1. CDR1 is MGHDK and CDR2 is SYGVNS in the germline V gene. J was trimmed by 0 bases and V by 4 bases; bases with no gene match: 5. The CDR3 sequence is 16 residues long.

The chain employs TRBV6-5 and TRBJ1-6; D is unresolved. V lost 2 bases and J lost 7, with 6 bases in between. CDR1 is MNHEY, CDR2 SVGAGI, per germline. There are 13 residues in the CDR3. The DNA of the CDR3 is TGTGCCAGCAGTTACACAGAAAATTCACCCCTCCACTTT. This translates into CASSYTENSPLHF.

The V and J genes are TRBV10-3 and TRBJ2-7; TRBD2 matches 14 bases. V dropped 5 bases and J dropped 7; count of bases not matched to a gene: 7. CDR3 size: 15 residues. Germline loops: CDR1 ENHRY, CDR2 SYGVKD. The DNA for the CDR3 is TGTGCCATCAGTCCGGGACTAGCGGGAGTAGTAGAGCAGTACTTC. Its translation: CAISPGLAGVVEQYF.

The V gene is TRBV5-4, the J gene TRBJ2-7; perhaps TRBD2 as D (5 bases). The germline V gene has CDR1 SGHNT and CDR2 YYREEE (reference sequence). CDR3 length: 17 amino acids. Trimming took 3 bases from V and 2 from J, leaving 21 bases between them. CDR3 bases: TGTGCCAGCAGCTCCCTCGAAGAGCCTAGCTGGACCTACGAGCAGTACTTC. It translates to CASSSLEEPSWTYEQYF.

Remarks on this clone: Its ends do not fully match the called genes, so a read error is possible. The chain carries TRBV4-1 and TRBJ1-5; 9 nucleotides line up with TRBD1. From germline, CDR1 is MGHRA and CDR2 YSYEKL. The CDR3 has 16 amino acids. The CDR3 DNA sequence: TGCGCCAGCAGCCAGATCTTTACAGGGGGCAAACAGCCCCAGCATTTT. It translates to CASSQIFTGGKQPQHF.

V is TRBV5-1 and J is TRBJ2-7; a weak D match, TRBD1 (5 bases). The CDR3 contains 13 residues. Germline CDR1 and CDR2: SGHRS and YFSETQ. The V and J ends lost 7 bases and 3 bases respectively, with 14 bases between them. CDR3 nucleotides: TGCGCCAGCGGTCAGGGTTTAGGCTACGAGCAGTACTTC. As protein: CASGQGLGYEQYF.

This chain connects TRBV14 to TRBJ2-2; no reliable D call. The CDR3 is made up of 18 amino acids. CDR1 is SGHDN and CDR2 is FVKESK in the germline V gene. The V end was cut by 1 base, the J end by 3 bases, with 18 bases between. The CDR3, as DNA: TGTGCCAGCAGCCAAGCTTCCCCTAAGCGAAGATACACCGGGGAGCTGTTTTTT. Its translation is CASSQASPKRRYTGELFF.

This chain joins TRBV18 and TRBJ1-5, with D possibly being TRBD1 (5 bases). Germline-derived CDR1 and CDR2 are KGHSH and LQKENI. Between the trimmed V and J ends, which lost 3 bases and 0 bases, there was a span of 9 bases. The length of the CDR3 is 15 residues. CDR3 nucleotides: TGTGCCAGCTCACCGAACAGGAATAGCAATCAGCCCCAGCATTTT. Encoded protein: CASSPNRNSNQPQHF.

This clone came up once. The CDR3 coding sequence is TGTGCCTGGAGTGCCGCCTCAAGCTATCAGCCCCAGCATTTT. Amino acids: CAWSAASSYQPQHF. This chain connects TRBV30 to TRBJ1-5; no reliable D call. The CDR3 totals 14 residues. V was trimmed by 1 base and J by 5 bases, leaving 12 bases between them. Germline V lookup: CDR1 GTSNPN, CDR2 SVGIG (reference sequence).